This TCR beta chain stems from a study of OX40 agonist ivuxolimab in advanced cancers. Study-wide context: An agonistic anti-OX40 (CD134) antibody, ivuxolimab, was used to treat the patients. Prior anti-PD-1, anti-PD-L1 or anti-CTLA-4 therapy was allowed; 40% had some. Two patients with cutaneous melanoma and one with hepatocellular carcinoma, three in total, showed partial responses.

Note on this clone: Its antigen is as yet unknown.

Study results and limitations: Some patients without response likewise showed low normalized clonal expansion.

Libraries were prepared by immunoSEQ multiplex PCR; TCRdb keeps only in-frame clonotypes and omits some of them. This sample has over 45,000 clones, with about four fifths found just once. CDR1 is SEHNR and CDR2 is FQNEAQ in the germline V gene (reference sequence). The CDR3 length is 11 residues. The ends were cut back, 4 bases at V and 5 bases at J, with 5 bases in the middle. V usage is TRBV7-9 and J usage is TRBJ2-5, with a tentative D call TRBD1 (5 bases). The starting material was CD4+ or CD8+ T cells sorted from blood, obtained in a trial of the OX40 agonist ivuxolimab. This receptor was obtained from an adult with an advanced solid tumor such as melanoma, head and neck, liver or kidney cancer. As DNA, the CDR3 is TGTGCCAGCAGCTCAGGGGAGACCCAGTACTTC. Its translation: CASSSGETQYF.